These 11 T cell receptor beta chains were sequenced from one sample in a study of blood T cell repertoires in COVID-19. The data were produced by immunoSEQ multiplex PCR, yet TCRdb's version contains in-frame clones alone and is incomplete. The sample has fewer than 110,000 clones, around 89% seen once. The specimen was peripheral blood. The origin of the receptors is a man aged 50-60 years with active or convalescent COVID-19.

The chain links TRBV29-1 to TRBJ1-1, with D perhaps TRBD1 (6 bases). V lost 0 bases to trimming and J lost 4 bases, with 12 bases between them. Germline lookup yields CDR1 SQVTM and CDR2 ANQGSEA. The length of the CDR3 is 14 residues. In DNA, the CDR3 is TGCAGCGTTGAAGAGACAGGACTAGGCACTGAAGCTTTCTTT. Translation: CSVEETGLGTEAFF. The complete variable domain, with remaining parts taken from reference TRBV29-1 and TRBJ1-1, reads SAVISQKPSRDICQRGTSLTIQCQVDSQVTMMFWYRQQPGQSLTLIATANQGSEATYESGFVIDKFPISRPNLTFSTLTVSNMSPEDSSIYLCSVEETGLGTEAFFGQGTRLTVV.

The V gene is TRBV7-6, the J gene TRBJ2-5; the D gene is possibly TRBD2 (5 bases). CDR1 and CDR2 from the germline V gene are SGHVS and FNYEAQ. There are 15 residues in the CDR3. V lost 1 base, J lost 5 bases, and 14 bases lay in between. As DNA, the CDR3 is TGTGCCAGCAGCTTAGGTGTGCGGGTCGGCGAGACCCAGTACTTC. Translating it yields CASSLGVRVGETQYF.

This chain links TRBV2 with TRBJ1-3, with D hard to call. Trimming took 6 bases from V and 1 from J, leaving 7 bases between them. The CDR3 covers 13 residues. Germline loops: CDR1 SNHLY, CDR2 FYNNEI. The CDR3 nucleotides read TGTGCCAGCAGCAGGCAATCTGGAAACACCATATATTTT. Translating it yields CASSRQSGNTIYF.

V is TRBV6-5 and J is TRBJ2-6; D is possibly TRBD2 (5 bases). V was pared by 6 bases and J by 0 bases, with 9 bases between. CDR3 length equals 15 residues. Germline V gene sequence: CDR1 MNHEY, CDR2 SVGAGI. Written as DNA, the CDR3 is TGTGCCAGCAGGGAGGTACACTCTGGGGCCAACGTCCTGACTTTC. Its protein product is CASREVHSGANVLTF.

This chain links TRBV7-9 with TRBJ2-2; D may be TRBD1 (5 bases). This CDR3 has 15 amino acids. The V end was cut by 4 bases, the J end by 3 bases, with 12 bases between. Germline V gives CDR1 SEHNR, CDR2 FQNEAQ (reference sequence). The CDR3 region is CASSSFQTDTGELFF. For the CDR3, the DNA is TGTGCCAGCAGCTCGTTTCAGACAGACACCGGGGAGCTGTTTTTT.

In this sample, this clone turned up once. Other DNA sequences in the sample encode the same CDR3. The chain employs TRBV5-4 and TRBJ2-2; 7 positions match TRBD2. The CDR3 is 16 amino acids. CDR1 is SGHNT and CDR2 is YYREEE in the germline V gene (reference sequence). V was clipped by 0 bases and J by 2 bases; unmatched bases: 4. CDR3 loop: CASSLGLAANTGELFF. The CDR3 coding sequence is TGTGCCAGCAGCTTGGGGCTAGCGGCCAACACCGGGGAGCTGTTTTTT.

The rearrangement links TRBV28 to TRBJ1-6, with 8 bases matching TRBD1. The CDR3 runs 16 residues. Trimming took 3 bases from V and 7 from J; bases not matched to a gene: 8. Germline V gene sequence: CDR1 MDHEN, CDR2 SYDVKM. The CDR3 region has the DNA TGTGCCAGCAGTTTGCCCCAGGGGACAGGAAATTCACCCCTCCACTTT. This sequence encodes CASSLPQGTGNSPLHF. Full variable domain (outside the CDR3, taken from reference TRBV28 and TRBJ1-6): DVKVTQSSRYLVKRTGEKVFLECVQDMDHENMFWYRQDPGLGLRLIYFSYDVKMKEKGDIPEGYSVSREKKERFSLILESASTNQTSMYLCASSLPQGTGNSPLHFGNGTRLTVT.

The chain has TRBV11-2 and TRBJ2-5, with 12 bases aligning to TRBD1. There are 15 residues in the CDR3. The J segment lost 3 bases and the V segment lost 5 bases, leaving 4 bases of the junction unmatched. Looked up from germline, CDR1 is SGHAT and CDR2 is FQNNGV. The CDR3 protein is CASSHGTGGKETQYF. The CDR3 bases are TGTGCCAGCAGCCACGGGACAGGGGGCAAAGAGACCCAGTACTTC.

V and J are TRBV4-3 and TRBJ2-7; TRBD2 matches at 7 bases. Looked up from germline, CDR1 is LGHNA and CDR2 is YSLEER. Germline trimming cut 1 base from V and 3 bases from J; bases unmatched to any gene: 3. The CDR3 contains 14 residues. CDR3 coding DNA: TGCGCCAGCAGCCAAGGGGGGGGAGACTACGAGCAGTACTTC. Translating it yields CASSQGGGDYEQYF.

The CDR3 sequence: CATARAGGSGSDTQYF. The CDR3 coding sequence is TGTGCCACCGCCCGGGCGGGAGGATCGGGGTCAGATACGCAGTATTTT. The genes are TRBV24-1 and TRBJ2-3; 8 positions match TRBD2. CDR1 is KGHDR and CDR2 is SFDVKD in the germline V gene. The CDR3 is 16 amino acids. V gave up 9 bases and J gave up 4 bases; unmatched junction bases: 14.

The chain links TRBV19 to TRBJ2-5, with TRBD2 matching over 16 bases. Per germline, CDR1 LNHDA and CDR2 SQIVND (reference sequence). Unmatched junction bases numbered 17, after V lost 2 bases and J lost 2 bases. The CDR3 is 22 residues long. This chain's CDR3 is CASSIRSPRGLAGGPSQETQYF. The CDR3 coding sequence is TGTGCCAGTAGTATACGCTCCCCGCGGGGACTAGCGGGAGGGCCATCTCAAGAGACCCAGTACTTC.